The entry below gives a single T cell receptor (beta chain) sequence along with its context. Other DNA sequences from this sample encode an identical CDR3 as well. Measured with immunoSEQ multiplex PCR; TCRdb has only the in-frame clones, and not every one. The data hold 700,000 or so clones, with 70% to 90% observed a single time. Trimming left V 4 bases short and J 1 base short, with 22 bases between. CDR3 length: 18 residues. Per the germline V gene, CDR1 is SGHRS and CDR2 is YFSETQ. The data belong to a study of shared T cell receptors in the human thymus. These records were also assigned to another study, of human thymus T cells. That work states: The thymus tissue came from resections taken during corrective heart surgery.

This chain links TRBV5-1 with TRBJ2-3; TRBD2 might be the D (6 bases). Source material: thymocytes. The clonotype comes from a girl in the first two years of life with a congenital heart defect. The CDR3 region is CASSLPGPSSVRTDTQYF. The CDR3 DNA is TGCGCCAGCAGCCTACCGGGCCCATCTAGCGTGCGCACAGATACGCAGTATTTT.